This TCR beta chain was recovered during a study of T cells in Graves' hyperthyroidism and ophthalmopathy (dated 2019 in TCRdb). Regarding the study in general: Peripheral blood samples were taken at the time of initial diagnosis, prior to any treatment. The study also compared thyroid tissue and blood T-cell repertoires from over 5 Graves' hyperthyroidism patients. The paper reports TCR Vbeta CDR3 sequencing of some 140 peripheral blood samples: some 41 ophthalmopathy, under 80 hyperthyroidism and around 17 progressor patients. Once sampling was done, hyperthyroidism patients were given methimazole at a starting dose of 30 mg daily, whereas ophthalmopathy patients were given high-dose intravenous methylprednisolone. The 95 to 100 discovery patients were divided at random into training and test sets in a 7:3 ratio. To identify distinguishing TCR V-J signatures, a discovery cohort of about a hundred patients was used, comprising fewer than 45 with Graves' ophthalmopathy and 55 to 65 with stable Graves' hyperthyroidism. Prospective prediction of ophthalmopathy was tested in an independent validation cohort of some 20 hyperthyroidism patients and around 16 patients who later progressed to ophthalmopathy. General findings and caveats noted by the study authors: Most expanded thyroid clonotypes (frequency above 0.001) were also detected in blood, a finding suggesting that blood repertoires may reflect thyroid immune responses. No statistical method was used to set the sample size in advance, and investigators knew the group allocation. Ophthalmopathy was separated from stable hyperthyroidism by a 13 V-J signature model, with just over 85% sensitivity and roughly 81% specificity obtained in cross-validation and 80%/75% obtained in testing. In validation, progression to ophthalmopathy was predicted by the model with 70.59% sensitivity and approximately 78% specificity, a median of approximately 7.1 months before onset.

Graves' hyperthyroidism was defined as stable when no progression to ophthalmopathy occurred over 18 months of follow-up. Hyperthyroidism patients were newly diagnosed, with disease duration under 2 months, and aged 18 to 65 years. The study excluded patients with uncontrolled infections, other autoimmune diseases, pregnancy or lactation. Diagnoses were established on the basis of clinical symptoms, serum thyroxine and TRAb, thyroid ultrasound, and orbital computed tomography. Ficoll-Paque density gradient centrifugation was used to isolate PBMCs from 8 to 10 ml of fresh peripheral blood. Total RNA was extracted using Trizol reagent, and RNA quality was assessed on an Agilent 2100 Bioanalyzer. The germline V gene (reference sequence) sets CDR1 to LGHDT and CDR2 to YNNKEL. The CDR3 starts with the cysteine, ends with the phenylalanine, and has 15 residues. The kept DNA is CDR3 alone, 45 bases in frame from the first base. V is cut back by 6 bases and J by 7 bases, with 10 bases in the junction unmatched.

The TCR beta CDR3 regions were amplified from the RNA transcripts. A first-round RT-PCR of the TCR CDR3 used the HTBI primer set with the Qiagen OneStep RT-PCR kit. The libraries were constructed in a second round of multiplex PCR and then size-selected and purified. Libraries were sequenced paired-end with 100 bp reads on an Illumina HiSeq2000. The paper's processing steps were these. SOAPnuke was used to process the raw data, removing reads that contained adapters or uncalled bases, had a mean Phred below 15, or lacked an exact match to the constant primer or identifier. High-quality paired reads were merged using COPE v1.2.5, and each unique nucleotide sequence was defined as a clonotype. MiTCR v1.1 was used to align clonotypes to the IMGT TRBV, TRBD and TRBJ reference segments. Analysis was restricted to V-J combinations with a frequency above 0.0001, which covered roughly 99% of repertoires. The TCS score was defined as the ratio of F50 (clonal expansion) to E x V (chaos), calculated using BLOSUM62-based TCRdist between CDR3 peptides within each V-J. Welch's t-statistics and random forest reduced roughly 540 V-J features to 10 to 15, which were used in a naive Bayes classifier (R e1071). TCRdb reanalyzed the raw reads on its own, using fastp at Q25 for trimming and MiXCR for clone calling, and kept in-frame beta chains. Each record represents a unique CDR3 protein, reported with the most common genes and DNA among its rows. TCRdb, rather than the study authors, made the V and J calls. Within this sample are 350,000 or so distinct CDR3 sequences, with around a fifth of them counted one time only. The ten top clones hold around 45% of the sample.

This clonotype was detected only a few times. Its antigen is still unknown. Base qualities are not recorded, but no much larger clone differs from it by a single base. The rearrangement combines TRBV3-1 with TRBJ2-2; TRBD1 fits 8 bases in the junction. The source is a woman aged 50 to 65 with Graves' hyperthyroidism. The specimen was blood. The DNA reads TGTGCCAGCAGGATCAGGGGGCTCGGCATCGGGGAGCTGTTTTTT. This translates into CASRIRGLGIGELFF.